One sample yielded the 12 T cell receptor beta chains listed below, sequenced in a study of beta chain features in type 1 diabetes. Reverse transcription of all isolated RNA meant that expressed TCRB transcripts were sequenced. Assay: immunoSEQ multiplex PCR; the TCRdb copy retains only in-frame clones and omits some. The table includes tens of thousands of clones, around three fifths detected once. Sequenced input: Tregs from blood. These receptors all come from a woman between 18 and 30 years old in good health.

This clone was counted once. One junction end disagrees with the germline gene, perhaps due to a read error. The gene calls are TRBV7-7 and TRBJ2-5; TRBD2 matches at 9 bases. CDR1 and CDR2 (germline): SSHAT, FNYEAQ (reference sequence). The CDR3 is made up of 14 amino acids. CDR3 protein: CASSVSGGQETQYF. Here the CDR3 DNA reads TGTGCTAGCAGCGTGAGCGGGGGGCAAGAGACCCAGTACTTC.

The gene calls are TRBV6-4 and TRBJ1-2; 9 bases fit TRBD1. Germline trimming cut 0 bases from V and 3 bases from J; bases unmatched to any gene: 17. CDR1 MRHNA and CDR2 SNTAGT come from the germline V gene. The CDR3 is 20 amino acids. Written as DNA, the CDR3 is TGTGCCAGCAGTGACTCAAGGCTCCGGGACAGGGCGATGAGTGACTATGGCTACACCTTC. Translation gives CASSDSRLRDRAMSDYGYTF.

Points on this clone: The junction departs from the called germline gene at one end, perhaps through a read error. Other DNA sequences in this sample translate to the same CDR3. This chain links TRBV5-1 with TRBJ2-5; 12 bases are a match to TRBD1. The CDR3 length is 17 residues. Germline V gene data show CDR1 as SGHRS and CDR2 as YFSETQ. CDR3 DNA: TGCGCCAGCTCGAGTGGGACAGGGGGCTTTAGAAGGGAGACCCAATACTTC. Encoded protein: CASSSGTGGFRRETQYF. The complete variable domain, with remaining parts taken from reference TRBV5-1 and TRBJ2-5, reads KAGVTQTPRYLIKTRGQQVTLSCSPISGHRSVSWYQQTPGQGLQFLFEYFSETQRNKGNFPGRFSGRQFSNSRSEMNVSTLELGDSALYLCASSSGTGGFRRETQYFGPGTRLLVL.

The genes are TRBV5-1 and TRBJ1-4; a weak D match, TRBD1 (5 bases). Trimming left V 4 bases short and J 0 bases short, with 13 bases between. Germline CDR1 reads SGHRS; CDR2 reads YFSETQ. The CDR3 sequence is 16 residues long. The CDR3 loop is CASSPNLRATNEKLFF. The CDR3 coding sequence is TGCGCCAGCAGCCCCAACCTCAGGGCAACTAATGAAAAACTGTTTTTT.

The rearrangement joins TRBV19 to TRBJ2-5; D is uncertain. The J call may be faulty, since TRBJ2-7 better matches the DNA end. The CDR3 has 12 amino acids. Germline loops: CDR1 LNHDA, CDR2 SQIVND (reference sequence). The DNA for the CDR3 is TGTGCCAGTAGTATGGACTCCTACGAGCAGTACTTC. Residues: CASSMDSYEQYF.

The chain recombines TRBV5-1 with TRBJ2-3; 8 positions agree with TRBD2. The junction had 3 bases not matched to a gene; V was cut back by 1 base and J by 5 bases. The CDR3 loop spans 14 amino acids. From germline, CDR1 is SGHRS and CDR2 YFSETQ. The CDR3 spells CASSLRGTRDTQYF. The DNA of the CDR3 is TGCGCCAGCAGCTTGCGAGGGACTAGAGATACGCAGTATTTT.

The chain recombines TRBV7-8 with TRBJ1-1; a weak D match, TRBD1 (6 bases). Germline assignment: CDR1 SGHVS and CDR2 FQNEAQ. This CDR3 is built from 14 residues. Trimming removed 2 bases from V and 2 bases from J, with 9 bases in between. The CDR3 sequence is CASSLTGINTEAFF. In DNA, the CDR3 is TGTGCCAGCAGCTTAACAGGGATCAACACTGAAGCTTTCTTT.

This chain joins TRBV7-8 and TRBJ2-2; D is perhaps TRBD2 (7 bases). Trimming left V 7 bases short and J 6 bases short, with 18 bases between. The CDR3 consists of 15 residues. From germline, CDR1 is SGHVS and CDR2 FQNEAQ. This CDR3 reads CASKGGLGQSGELFF. CDR3 bases: TGTGCCAGCAAGGGGGGGCTTGGTCAATCCGGGGAGCTGTTTTTT.

The V call is TRBV18, the J call TRBJ2-5; D is unresolved. Per the germline V gene, CDR1 is KGHSH and CDR2 is LQKENI. This CDR3 spans 13 amino acids. V gave up 3 bases and J gave up 5 bases, with 10 bases separating them. CDR3 region: CASSPNLWETQYF. DNA of the CDR3: TGTGCCAGCTCACCCAACCTATGGGAGACCCAGTACTTC. The full variable domain, with the rest looked up from reference TRBV18 and TRBJ2-5, is NAGVMQNPRHLVRRRGQEARLRCSPMKGHSHVYWYRQLPEEGLKFMVYLQKENIIDESGMPKERFSAEFPKEGPSILRIQQVVRGDSAAYFCASSPNLWETQYFGPGTRLLVL.

CDR3 loop: CASSSGATGGYEQYF. The CDR3 DNA reads as TGCGCCAGCAGCTCGGGAGCAACAGGGGGTTACGAGCAGTACTTC. The V gene is TRBV5-1, the J gene TRBJ2-7; 8 bases agree with TRBD1. CDR3 length: 15 amino acids. The J segment lost 4 bases and the V segment lost 3 bases, leaving 9 bases of the junction unmatched. Germline-derived CDR1 and CDR2 are SGHRS and YFSETQ. Supplemented by reference TRBV5-1 and TRBJ2-7, the full variable domain reads KAGVTQTPRYLIKTRGQQVTLSCSPISGHRSVSWYQQTPGQGLQFLFEYFSETQRNKGNFPGRFSGRQFSNSRSEMNVSTLELGDSALYLCASSSGATGGYEQYFGPGTRLTVT.

The V gene is TRBV5-6, the J gene TRBJ2-7; 8 bases line up with TRBD1. The CDR3 has 14 amino acids. V trimming: 4 bases; J trimming: 0 bases; junction bases outside the gene matches: 3. The germline CDR1 and CDR2 sequences are SGHDT and YYEEEE. The chain's CDR3 is CASSGDRGSYEQYF. CDR3 nucleotide sequence: TGTGCCAGCAGCGGAGACAGGGGCTCCTACGAGCAGTACTTC. The full variable domain, with the rest looked up from reference TRBV5-6 and TRBJ2-7, is DAGVTQSPTHLIKTRGQQVTLRCSPKSGHDTVSWYQQALGQGPQFIFQYYEEEERQRGNFPDRFSGHQFPNYSSELNVNALLLGDSALYLCASSGDRGSYEQYFGPGTRLTVT.

The chain employs TRBV7-2 and TRBJ2-5; tentative D call: TRBD2 (6 bases). The V gene lost 2 bases and the J gene lost 3 bases, with 10 bases spanning the gap. The CDR3 is 14 amino acids. The V gene's germline CDR1 is SGHTA and CDR2 FQGNSA. The CDR3: CASSLNAGKETQYF. For the CDR3, the DNA is TGTGCCAGCAGCTTAAACGCGGGGAAAGAGACCCAGTACTTC.